The next 2 T cell receptor beta chains were all read from a single sample in a study of T cells in localized non-small cell lung cancer. TCRdb's copy holds only in-frame clones and misses some; the assay was immunoSEQ multiplex PCR. The sample contains some 30,000 clones, 87% of which appear only once. The sequencing used peripheral blood mononuclear cells, collected before any cancer treatment. The receptors were gathered from a man aged 40-75 years with stage III lung adenocarcinoma.

Note on this clone: One end of the junction is discordant with germline, which a read error may explain. V is TRBV5-1 and J is TRBJ2-1; a possible D gene is TRBD2 (5 bases). The V gene's germline CDR1 is SGHRS and CDR2 YFSETQ. The CDR3 runs to 13 residues. The CDR3 loop is CASRLDFYNEQFF. In DNA form, the CDR3 reads TGCGCCAGCAGGTTGGACTTCTACAATGAGCAGTTCTTC.

The J gene is TRBJ1-1, the V gene TRBV7-3; tentative D call: TRBD1 (6 bases). The CDR3 contains 14 residues. CDR1 and CDR2 from the germline V gene are SGHTA and FQGTGA. Trimming stripped 5 bases from V and 10 bases from J, with 20 bases between. The CDR3: CASSPGQTTVSAFF. The CDR3 DNA follows: TGTGCCAGCAGCCCAGGACAGACCACGGTCTCAGCTTTCTTT.